This T cell receptor (beta chain) appears in the sequencing data of a study of cytomegalovirus exposure and HLA in healthy donors. Study-wide results and caveats: After further analysis at a later stage, around 17,000 TCR beta sequences were associated with HLA alleles at 0.05 false discovery rate.

Turning to this clone: Its matching antigen is unknown.

PCR used 60 Vbeta primers and 13 Jbeta primers. Profiled with immunoSEQ multiplex PCR; TCRdb holds only in-frame clones, not every one. This sample's table has about 88,000 clones. Per germline, CDR1 SGDLS and CDR2 YYNGEE. This CDR3 spans 11 amino acids. The V end was cut by 4 bases, the J end by 3 bases, with 2 bases between. The sequence was obtained from a girl aged 10-17 years in good health and CMV-seropositive. Source material: PBMCs. V and J are TRBV9 and TRBJ1-3; D is undetermined. As DNA, the CDR3 is TGTGCCAGCAGCCTTGGAAACACCATATATTTT. Translation: CASSLGNTIYF. Using reference TRBV9 and TRBJ1-3 for the parts outside the CDR3, the full variable domain is DSGVTQTPKHLITATGQRVTLRCSPRSGDLSVYWYQQSLDQGLQFLIQYYNGEERAKGNILERFSAQQFPDLHSELNLSSLELGDSALYFCASSLGNTIYFGEGSWLTVV.